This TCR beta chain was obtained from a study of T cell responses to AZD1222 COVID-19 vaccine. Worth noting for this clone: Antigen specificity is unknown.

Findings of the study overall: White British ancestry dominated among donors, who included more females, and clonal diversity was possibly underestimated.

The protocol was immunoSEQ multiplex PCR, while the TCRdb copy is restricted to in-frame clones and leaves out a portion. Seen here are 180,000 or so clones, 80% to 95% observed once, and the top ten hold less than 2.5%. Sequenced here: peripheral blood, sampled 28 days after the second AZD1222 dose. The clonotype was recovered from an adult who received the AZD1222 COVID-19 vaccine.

Here the CDR3 DNA reads TGTGCCAGCTCTTTTAACGGTCCTCAGGCCGGGGAGCTGTTTTTT. It is translated as CASSFNGPQAGELFF. The rearrangement links TRBV18 to TRBJ2-2; D is uncertain. The CDR3 loop spans 15 amino acids. The germline V gene has CDR1 KGHSH and CDR2 LQKENI. V was clipped by 6 bases and J by 6 bases, with 17 bases between them.